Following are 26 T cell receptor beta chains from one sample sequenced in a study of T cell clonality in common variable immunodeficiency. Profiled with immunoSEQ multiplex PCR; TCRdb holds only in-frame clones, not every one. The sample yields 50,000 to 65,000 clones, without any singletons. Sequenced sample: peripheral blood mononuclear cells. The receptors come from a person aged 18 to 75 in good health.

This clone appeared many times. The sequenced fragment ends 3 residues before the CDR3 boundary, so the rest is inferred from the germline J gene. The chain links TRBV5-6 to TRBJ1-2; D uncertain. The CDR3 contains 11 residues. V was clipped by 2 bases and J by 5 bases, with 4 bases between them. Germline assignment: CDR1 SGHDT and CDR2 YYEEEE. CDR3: CASSFYYGYTF. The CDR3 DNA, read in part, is TGTGCCAGCAGCTTTTATTATGGC.

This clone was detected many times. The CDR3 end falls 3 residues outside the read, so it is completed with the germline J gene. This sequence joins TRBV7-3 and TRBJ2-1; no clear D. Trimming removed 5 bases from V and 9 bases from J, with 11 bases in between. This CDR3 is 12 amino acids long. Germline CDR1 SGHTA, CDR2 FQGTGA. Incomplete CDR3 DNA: TGTGCCAGCAGCCAGTTTGAAGGTGAG. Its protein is CASSQFEGE. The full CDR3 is CASSQFEGEQFF.

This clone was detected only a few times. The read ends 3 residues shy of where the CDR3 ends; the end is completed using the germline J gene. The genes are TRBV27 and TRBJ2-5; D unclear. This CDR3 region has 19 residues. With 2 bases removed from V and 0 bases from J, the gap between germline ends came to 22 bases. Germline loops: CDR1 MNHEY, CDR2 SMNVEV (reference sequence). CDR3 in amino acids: CASSLKYEVLLSYQETQYF. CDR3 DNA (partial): TGTGCCAGCAGTTTAAAATATGAAGTCCTGCTATCGTACCAAGAGACC.

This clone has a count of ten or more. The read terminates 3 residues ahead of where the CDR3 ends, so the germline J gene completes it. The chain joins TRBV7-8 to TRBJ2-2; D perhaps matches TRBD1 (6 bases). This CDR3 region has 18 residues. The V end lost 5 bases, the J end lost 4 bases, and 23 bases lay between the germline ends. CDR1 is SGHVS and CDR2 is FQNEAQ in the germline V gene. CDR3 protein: CASSIYPDRRRGTGELFF. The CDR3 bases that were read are TGTGCCAGCAGCATATACCCTGACAGGAGGAGAGGCACCGGGGAG.

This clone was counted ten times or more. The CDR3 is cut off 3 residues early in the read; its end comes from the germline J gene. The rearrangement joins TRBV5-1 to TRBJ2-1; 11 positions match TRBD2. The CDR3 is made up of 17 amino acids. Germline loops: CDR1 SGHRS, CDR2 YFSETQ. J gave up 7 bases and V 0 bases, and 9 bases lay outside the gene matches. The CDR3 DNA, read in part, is TGCGCCAGCAGCTTGGGTATGCTAGCGGGAGGTGGAAATGAG. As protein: CASSLGMLAGGGNE. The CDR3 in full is CASSLGMLAGGGNEQFF.

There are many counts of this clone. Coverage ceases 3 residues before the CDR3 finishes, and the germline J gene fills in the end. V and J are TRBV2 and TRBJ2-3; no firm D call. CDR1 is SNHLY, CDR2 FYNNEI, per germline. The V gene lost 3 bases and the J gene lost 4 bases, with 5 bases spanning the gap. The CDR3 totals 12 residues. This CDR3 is CASSETSDTQYF. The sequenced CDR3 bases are TGTGCCAGCAGTGAGACTTCAGATACG. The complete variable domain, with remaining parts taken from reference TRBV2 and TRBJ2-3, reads EPEVTQTPSHQVTQMGQEVILRCVPISNHLYFYWYRQILGQKVEFLVSFYNNEISEKSEIFDDQFSVERPDGSNFTLKIRSTKLEDSAMYFCASSETSDTQYFGPGTRLTVL.

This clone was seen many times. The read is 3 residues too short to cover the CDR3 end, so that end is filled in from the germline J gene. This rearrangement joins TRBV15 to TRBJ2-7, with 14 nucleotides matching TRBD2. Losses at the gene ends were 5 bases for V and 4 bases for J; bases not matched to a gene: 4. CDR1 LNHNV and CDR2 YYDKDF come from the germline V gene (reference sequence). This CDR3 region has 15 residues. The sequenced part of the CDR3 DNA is TGTGCCACCAGCTCCGGGACTAGCGGGAGATACGAG. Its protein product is CATSSGTSGRYE. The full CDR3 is CATSSGTSGRYEQYF.

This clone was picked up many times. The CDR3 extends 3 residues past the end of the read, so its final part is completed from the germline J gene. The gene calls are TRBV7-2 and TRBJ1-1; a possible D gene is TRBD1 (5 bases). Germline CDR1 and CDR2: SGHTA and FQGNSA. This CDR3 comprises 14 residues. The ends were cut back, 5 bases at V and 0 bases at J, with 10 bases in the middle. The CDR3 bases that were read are TGTGCCAGCAGCCCGGACATAATGAACACTGAA. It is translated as CASSPDIMNTE. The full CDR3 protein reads CASSPDIMNTEAFF.

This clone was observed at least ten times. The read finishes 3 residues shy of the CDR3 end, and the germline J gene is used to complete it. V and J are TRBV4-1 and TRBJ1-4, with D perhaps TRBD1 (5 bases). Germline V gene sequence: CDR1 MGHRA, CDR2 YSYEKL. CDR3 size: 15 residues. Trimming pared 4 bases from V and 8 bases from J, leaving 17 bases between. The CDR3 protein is CASSREGQGPEKLFF. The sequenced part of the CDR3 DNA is TGCGCCAGCAGCCGGGAGGGGCAGGGCCCCGAAAAA.

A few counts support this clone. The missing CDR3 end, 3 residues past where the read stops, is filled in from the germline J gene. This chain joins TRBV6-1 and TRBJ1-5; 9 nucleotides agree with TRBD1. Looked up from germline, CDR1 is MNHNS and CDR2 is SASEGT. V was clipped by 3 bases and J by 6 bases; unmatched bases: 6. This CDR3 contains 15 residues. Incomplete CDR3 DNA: TGTGCCAGCAGTGACGTAGGACAGGGGTCTCAGCCC. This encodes CASSDVGQGSQP. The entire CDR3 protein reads CASSDVGQGSQPQHF.

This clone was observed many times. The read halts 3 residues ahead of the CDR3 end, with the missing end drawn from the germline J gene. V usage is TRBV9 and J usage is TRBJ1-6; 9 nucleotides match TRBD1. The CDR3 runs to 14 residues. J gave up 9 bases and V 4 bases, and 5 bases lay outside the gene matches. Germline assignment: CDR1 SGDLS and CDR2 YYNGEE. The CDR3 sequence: CASSTGTGTSPLHF. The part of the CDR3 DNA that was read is TGTGCCAGCAGCACCGGGACAGGGACTTCACCC.

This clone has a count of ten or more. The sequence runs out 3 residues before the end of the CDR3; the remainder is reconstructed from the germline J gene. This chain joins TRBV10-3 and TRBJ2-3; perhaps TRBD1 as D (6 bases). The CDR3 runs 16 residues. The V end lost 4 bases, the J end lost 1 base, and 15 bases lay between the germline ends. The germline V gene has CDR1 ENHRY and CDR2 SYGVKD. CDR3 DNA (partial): TGTGCCATCAGTGGGACAGTGTCTGGCGGCACAGATACG. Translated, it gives CAISGTVSGGTDT. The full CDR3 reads CAISGTVSGGTDTQYF.

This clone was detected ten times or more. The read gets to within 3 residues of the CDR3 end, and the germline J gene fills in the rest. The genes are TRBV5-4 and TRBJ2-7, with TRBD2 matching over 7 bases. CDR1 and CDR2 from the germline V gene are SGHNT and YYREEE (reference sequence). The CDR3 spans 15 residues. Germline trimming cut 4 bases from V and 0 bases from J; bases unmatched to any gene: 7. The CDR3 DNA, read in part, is TGTGCCAGCAGCATGGACGGGGGGAGCTCCTACGAG. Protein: CASSMDGGSSYE. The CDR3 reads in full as CASSMDGGSSYEQYF.

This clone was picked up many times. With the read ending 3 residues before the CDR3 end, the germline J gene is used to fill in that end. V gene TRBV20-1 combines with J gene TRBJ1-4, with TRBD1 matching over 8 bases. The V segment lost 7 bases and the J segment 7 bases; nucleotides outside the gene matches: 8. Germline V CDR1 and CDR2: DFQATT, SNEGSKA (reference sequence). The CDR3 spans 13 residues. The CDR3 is CSDPDRGPEKLFF. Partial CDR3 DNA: TGCAGTGACCCAGACAGGGGACCTGAAAAA.

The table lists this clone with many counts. CDR3 DNA (partial): TGTGCCAGCAGTCACCGACCCCTACTAGCGGGGTTCACAGATACG. Amino acids: CASSHRPLLAGFTDT. The entire CDR3 reads CASSHRPLLAGFTDTQYF. The rearrangement uses TRBV27 and TRBJ2-3; 10 bases map to TRBD2. The read ends 3 residues before the CDR3 terminus; that terminus is restored from the germline J gene. V shed 5 bases, J shed 2 bases, and the junction held 13 bases outside the gene matches. Germline V gene sequence: CDR1 MNHEY, CDR2 SMNVEV (reference sequence). The CDR3 loop spans 18 amino acids.

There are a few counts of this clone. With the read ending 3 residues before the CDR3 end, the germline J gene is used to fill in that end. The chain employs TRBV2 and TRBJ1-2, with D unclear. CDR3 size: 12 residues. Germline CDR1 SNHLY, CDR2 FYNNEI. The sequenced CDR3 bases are TGTGCCAGCAACTTGAGGGCAGATACC. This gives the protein CASNLRADT. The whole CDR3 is CASNLRADTYTF.

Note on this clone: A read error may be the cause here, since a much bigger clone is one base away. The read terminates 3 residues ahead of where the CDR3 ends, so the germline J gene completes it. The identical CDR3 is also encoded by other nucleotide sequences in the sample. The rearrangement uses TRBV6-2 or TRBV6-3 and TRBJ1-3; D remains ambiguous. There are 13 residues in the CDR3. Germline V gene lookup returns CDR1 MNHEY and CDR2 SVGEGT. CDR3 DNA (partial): TGTGCCAGCAGGGCCACCGCATTCTTCACA. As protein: CASRATAFFT. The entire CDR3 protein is CASRATAFFTIYF.

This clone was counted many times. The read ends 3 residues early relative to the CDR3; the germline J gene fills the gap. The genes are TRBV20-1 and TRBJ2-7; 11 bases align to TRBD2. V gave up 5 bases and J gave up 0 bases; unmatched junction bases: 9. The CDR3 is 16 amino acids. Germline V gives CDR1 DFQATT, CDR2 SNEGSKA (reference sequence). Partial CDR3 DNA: TGCAGTGCTTACAGGGGGGGGACTAGCGGCTCCTACGAG. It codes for CSAYRGGTSGSYE. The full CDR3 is CSAYRGGTSGSYEQYF.

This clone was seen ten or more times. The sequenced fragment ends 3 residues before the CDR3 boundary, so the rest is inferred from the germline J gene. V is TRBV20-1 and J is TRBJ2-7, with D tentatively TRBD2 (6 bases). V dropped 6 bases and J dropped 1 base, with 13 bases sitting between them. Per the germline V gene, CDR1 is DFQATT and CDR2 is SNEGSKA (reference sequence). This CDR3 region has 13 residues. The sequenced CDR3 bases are TGCAGTGCGAGGACTACAAATTCCTACGAG. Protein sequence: CSARTTNSYE. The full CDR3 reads CSARTTNSYEQYF.

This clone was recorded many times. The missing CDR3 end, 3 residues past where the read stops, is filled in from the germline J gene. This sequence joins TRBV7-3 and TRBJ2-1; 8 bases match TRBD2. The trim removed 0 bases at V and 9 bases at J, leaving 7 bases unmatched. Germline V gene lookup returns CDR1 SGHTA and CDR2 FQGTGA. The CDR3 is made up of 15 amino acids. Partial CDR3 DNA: TGTGCCAGCAGCTTAACGAGCGGGAGCGGAGGTGAG. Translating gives CASSLTSGSGGE. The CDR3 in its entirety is CASSLTSGSGGEQFF.

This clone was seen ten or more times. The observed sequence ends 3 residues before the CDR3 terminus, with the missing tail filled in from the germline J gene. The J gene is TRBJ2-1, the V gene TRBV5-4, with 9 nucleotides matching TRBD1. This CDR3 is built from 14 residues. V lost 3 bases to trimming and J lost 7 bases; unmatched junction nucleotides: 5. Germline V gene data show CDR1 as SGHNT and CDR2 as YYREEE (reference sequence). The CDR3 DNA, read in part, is TGTGCCAGCAGCTCTGGACAGGGGTGGAATGAG. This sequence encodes CASSSGQGWNE. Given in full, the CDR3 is CASSSGQGWNEQFF.

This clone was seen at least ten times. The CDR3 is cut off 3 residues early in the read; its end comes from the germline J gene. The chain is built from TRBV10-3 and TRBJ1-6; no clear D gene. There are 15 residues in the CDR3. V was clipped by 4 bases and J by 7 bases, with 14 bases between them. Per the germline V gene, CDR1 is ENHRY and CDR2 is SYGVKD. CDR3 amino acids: CAISAGQIVNSPLHF. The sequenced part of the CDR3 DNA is TGTGCCATCAGTGCAGGCCAGATAGTAAATTCACCC.

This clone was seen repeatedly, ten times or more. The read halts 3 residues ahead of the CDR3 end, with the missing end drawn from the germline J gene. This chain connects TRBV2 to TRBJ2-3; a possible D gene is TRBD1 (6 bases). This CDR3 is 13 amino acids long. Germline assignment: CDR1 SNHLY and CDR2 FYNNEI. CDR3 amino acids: CASSEASGGTQYF. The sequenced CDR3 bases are TGTGCCAGCAGTGAAGCGAGTGGGGGCACG.

The DNA read from the CDR3 is TGTGCCAGTAGCCGCTCCTACAATGAG. Translation gives CASSRSYNE. The entire CDR3 is CASSRSYNEQFF. The chain carries TRBV19 and TRBJ2-1; unclear D gene. The observed sequence ends 3 residues before the CDR3 terminus, with the missing tail filled in from the germline J gene. CDR1 LNHDA and CDR2 SQIVND come from the germline V gene (reference sequence). The CDR3 is 12 residues long. The ends were cut back, 6 bases at V and 0 bases at J, with 3 bases in the middle.

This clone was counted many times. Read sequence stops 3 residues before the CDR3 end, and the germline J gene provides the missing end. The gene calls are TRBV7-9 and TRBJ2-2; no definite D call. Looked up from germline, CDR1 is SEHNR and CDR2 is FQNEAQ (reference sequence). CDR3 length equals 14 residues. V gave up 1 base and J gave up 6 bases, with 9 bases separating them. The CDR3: CASSLVSLSGELFF. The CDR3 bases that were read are TGTGCCAGCAGCTTAGTCAGTCTTTCCGGGGAG.

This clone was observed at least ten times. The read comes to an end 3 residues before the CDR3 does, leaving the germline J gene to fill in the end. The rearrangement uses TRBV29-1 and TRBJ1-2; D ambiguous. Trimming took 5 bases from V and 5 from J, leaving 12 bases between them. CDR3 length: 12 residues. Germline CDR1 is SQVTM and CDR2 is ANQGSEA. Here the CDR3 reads CSVWSGRYGYTF. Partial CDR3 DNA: TGCAGCGTTTGGTCCGGTCGGTATGGC.